One and the same sample provided the 13 T cell receptor beta chains below, sequenced in a study of blood T cell repertoires in COVID-19. The method was immunoSEQ multiplex PCR; TCRdb's version includes in-frame clones alone and lacks a portion of them. The sample consists of approximately 210,000 clones, roughly 82% of them appearing once. Sequenced input: peripheral blood. Every receptor here comes from a woman in her thirties or forties with acute or convalescent COVID-19.

The rearrangement links TRBV5-8 to TRBJ1-2; 9 bases match TRBD1. Germline-derived CDR1 and CDR2 are SGHTS and YDEGEE. Trimming cost V 2 bases and J 7 bases; bases outside gene matches: 9. This CDR3 has 15 residues. This CDR3 reads CASSLRTGDGSGYTF. The CDR3, as DNA: TGTGCCAGCAGCTTACGGACAGGGGACGGTTCTGGCTACACCTTC.

This rearrangement joins TRBV19 to TRBJ2-1, with TRBD2 identical over 9 bases. The CDR3 is 14 residues long. V lost 5 bases, J lost 6 bases, and 5 bases stayed unmatched. Germline assignment: CDR1 LNHDA and CDR2 SQIVND (reference sequence). DNA for the CDR3: TGTGCCAGTAGTCGGGCGGGAGGGACCAATGAGCAGTTCTTC. Its translation is CASSRAGGTNEQFF.

This clone has a handful of counts. The DNA of the CDR3 is TGTGCCAGCTTCCCCCGTGCAGGGGATAATCAGCCCCAGCATTTT. It yields the protein CASFPRAGDNQPQHF. This chain joins TRBV27 and TRBJ1-5; D perhaps matches TRBD1 (6 bases). CDR1 is MNHEY, CDR2 SMNVEV, per germline (reference sequence). V lost 8 bases, J lost 4 bases, and 18 bases lay in between. The CDR3 spans 15 residues.

The chain joins TRBV21-1 to TRBJ1-5; the D call TRBD1 from the table was never checked on the DNA. TRBV21-1 is described as a pseudogene. This CDR3 is 18 amino acids long. The CDR3 here is CASEHIQDRPYSNQPQHF. CDR3 in DNA: TGTGCCAGCGAGCACATACAGGACAGGCCTTATAGCAATCAGCCCCAGCATTTT.

V usage is TRBV7-6 and J usage is TRBJ1-2, with D hard to call. In germline, CDR1 is SGHVS, CDR2 FNYEAQ. Between the trimmed V and J ends, which lost 2 bases and 0 bases, there was a span of 10 bases. CDR3 length: 15 amino acids. CDR3 residues: CASSLPHRTNYGYTF. Here the CDR3 DNA reads TGTGCCAGCAGCTTACCACACCGTACTAACTATGGCTACACCTTC.

This clone appeared a few times. J is TRBJ2-1 and V is TRBV5-1; 12 bases line up with TRBD2. V gave up 0 bases and J gave up 5 bases; unmatched junction bases: 9. The CDR3 is 18 residues long. Germline loops: CDR1 SGHRS, CDR2 YFSETQ. CDR3: CASSLGTSGTHGDNEQFF. As DNA, the CDR3 is TGCGCCAGCAGCTTGGGGACTAGCGGGACCCACGGGGACAATGAGCAGTTCTTC. The variable domain in full, with the rest retrieved from reference TRBV5-1 and TRBJ2-1, is KAGVTQTPRYLIKTRGQQVTLSCSPISGHRSVSWYQQTPGQGLQFLFEYFSETQRNKGNFPGRFSGRQFSNSRSEMNVSTLELGDSALYLCASSLGTSGTHGDNEQFFGPGTRLTVL.

The chain recombines TRBV7-9 with TRBJ1-1; TRBD1 matches at 10 bases. Germline V CDR1 and CDR2: SEHNR, FQNEAQ (reference sequence). The V and J ends lost 5 bases and 1 base, in that order; junction bases with no gene match: 4. This CDR3 has 15 amino acids. The CDR3 nucleotides are TGTGCCAGCAGCCGCCGGGACAGGGGGAACACTGAAGCTTTCTTT. Translation gives CASSRRDRGNTEAFF.

The chain uses TRBV15 and TRBJ1-2; no reliable D call. CDR3 length: 14 amino acids. The germline gives CDR1 LNHNV, CDR2 YYDKDF (reference sequence). Trimming stripped 0 bases from V and 4 bases from J, with 9 bases between. The CDR3 nucleotides are TGTGCCACCAGCAGAGAGGGCAGAGCCTATGGCTACACCTTC. Residues: CATSREGRAYGYTF. Variable domain in full (rest from reference TRBV15 and TRBJ1-2): DAMVIQNPRYQVTQFGKPVTLSCSQTLNHNVMYWYQQKSSQAPKLLFHYYDKDFNNEADTPDNFQSRRPNTSFCFLDIRSPGLGDTAMYLCATSREGRAYGYTFGSGTRLTVV.

The chain recombines TRBV7-3 with TRBJ1-1, with D possibly being TRBD1 (5 bases). The CDR3 sequence is 15 residues long. Germline V gives CDR1 SGHTA, CDR2 FQGTGA. V was cut by 3 bases and J by 5 bases, with 16 bases left in between. The DNA of the CDR3 is TGTGCCAGCAGCTTGTCCGGGGGATTGAGAACTGAAGCTTTCTTT. Amino acid sequence: CASSLSGGLRTEAFF.

This clone was recorded once. The V call is TRBV9, the J call TRBJ2-3, with 12 bases lining up with TRBD2. Trimming at V came to 0 bases and at J to 0 bases, leaving 5 bases not matched to a gene. The germline CDR1 and CDR2 sequences are SGDLS and YYNGEE. This CDR3 has 18 amino acids. Written as DNA, the CDR3 is TGTGCCAGCAGCGTAGGGTCTAGCGGGAGGGCCAGCACAGATACGCAGTATTTT. Translated: CASSVGSSGRASTDTQYF. Drawing the rest from reference TRBV9 and TRBJ2-3, the complete variable domain is DSGVTQTPKHLITATGQRVTLRCSPRSGDLSVYWYQQSLDQGLQFLIQYYNGEERAKGNILERFSAQQFPDLHSELNLSSLELGDSALYFCASSVGSSGRASTDTQYFGPGTRLTVL.

The chain recombines TRBV7-2 with TRBJ2-2; 7 nucleotides agree with TRBD1. Germline-derived CDR1 and CDR2 are SGHTA and FQGNSA. This CDR3 contains 12 residues. J gave up 13 bases and V 6 bases, and 8 bases lay outside the gene matches. The CDR3 sequence: CASSRYRGSLFF. CDR3 DNA sequence: TGTGCCAGCAGTCGATACAGGGGTTCGCTGTTTTTT.

The rearrangement uses TRBV2 and TRBJ2-7; no clear D. CDR3 length: 11 residues. Germline CDR1 reads SNHLY; CDR2 reads FYNNEI. V was trimmed by 5 bases and J by 3 bases, leaving 5 bases between them. The CDR3 loop reads CASSPNYEQYF. The CDR3 nucleotides read TGTGCCAGCAGTCCCAACTACGAGCAGTACTTC.

The V gene is TRBV2, the J gene TRBJ1-5, with a tentative D call TRBD1 (6 bases). V lost 5 bases and J 3 bases, leaving 14 bases between the germline ends. The CDR3 is 15 amino acids. The germline CDR1 and CDR2 sequences are SNHLY and FYNNEI. The CDR3 is CASSRTDQYNQPQHF. DNA for the CDR3: TGTGCCAGCAGTAGGACAGACCAATACAATCAGCCCCAGCATTTT.